This TCR beta chain is from a study of blood T cell repertoires in COVID-19. Looking at the study overall: The United States, Italy and Spain supplied acute and convalescent COVID-19 samples.

Original handling: From reference gene primer amplification, estimates of nucleated cell counts were derived. Data came from immunoSEQ multiplex PCR; TCRdb stores just in-frame clones and leaves some out. The V and J calls and clone size are taken from that table; D and trimming were inferred from the DNA. The table lists about 270,000 clones, less than 90% of them singletons. Participants came from about two dozen US areas, aged roughly 18 to 90 years. Before being deemed recovered, Cohort 3 donors had two negative PCRs, clearance, or symptom resolution. Trimming took 0 bases from V and 2 from J, leaving 14 bases between them. The CDR3 consists of 17 residues. In germline, CDR1 is LNHNV, CDR2 YYDKDF (reference sequence).

Sequencing was performed on PBMCs or T cells enriched from blood (not recorded which). V gene TRBV15 combines with J gene TRBJ2-1; no clear D gene. This TCR was recovered from a woman aged 50 to 60 who had recovered from COVID-19. CDR3 amino acids: CATSRDTYGGAYNEQFF. CDR3 DNA sequence: TGTGCCACCAGCAGAGATACTTACGGCGGAGCCTACAATGAGCAGTTCTTC.